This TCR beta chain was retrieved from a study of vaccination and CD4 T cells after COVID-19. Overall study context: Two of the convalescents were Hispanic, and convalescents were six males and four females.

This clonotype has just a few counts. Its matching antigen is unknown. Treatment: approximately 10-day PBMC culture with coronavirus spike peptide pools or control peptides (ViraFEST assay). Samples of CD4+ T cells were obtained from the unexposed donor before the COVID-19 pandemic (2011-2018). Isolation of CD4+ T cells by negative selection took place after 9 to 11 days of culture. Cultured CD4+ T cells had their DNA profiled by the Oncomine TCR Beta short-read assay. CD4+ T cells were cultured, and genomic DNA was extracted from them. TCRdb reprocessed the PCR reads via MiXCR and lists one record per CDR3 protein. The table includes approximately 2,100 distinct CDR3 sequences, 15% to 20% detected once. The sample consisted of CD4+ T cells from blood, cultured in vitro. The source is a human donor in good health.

This CDR3 is CASSFRGYETQYF. As DNA, the CDR3 is TGTGCCAGCAGCTTCAGGGGTTACGAGACCCAGTACTTC. This chain links TRBV7-2 with TRBJ2-5, with D perhaps TRBD1 (6 bases). The CDR3 contains 13 residues. Trimming took off 3 bases at V and 5 bases at J, with 10 bases between the two ends. Germline V gives CDR1 SGHTA, CDR2 FQGNSA.